This TCR beta chain was captured by sequencing in a study of blood T cell repertoires in COVID-19. The CDR3 extends over 15 amino acids. J lost 1 base, V lost 6 bases, and 8 bases had no gene match. Per germline, CDR1 MNHEY and CDR2 SVGEGT. TCRdb keeps only in-frame clones here, not all; method: immunoSEQ multiplex PCR. The table shows 250,000 to 300,000 clones, with around 87% occurring only once. This TCR was sampled from a woman aged 40 to 49 who had recovered from COVID-19. The V call is TRBV6-2 or TRBV6-3, the J call TRBJ1-1; 7 bases map to TRBD1. The sample comprised peripheral blood. As DNA, the CDR3 is TGTGCCAGCAGCCGCCCGGGACAGCCGAACACTGAAGCTTTCTTT. It translates to CASSRPGQPNTEAFF.